This entry is about one TCR beta chain. No antigen is known for it. The read ends 3 residues shy of where the CDR3 ends; the end is completed using the germline J gene. This specimen comes from a study of Tregs in tolerant kidney transplant recipients. Whole-study context: Recipients received nonmyeloablative bone marrow transplants from related graft donors, with transient mixed chimerism.

The CDR3 covers 14 residues. Germline V gene lookup returns CDR1 MNHEY and CDR2 SVGEGT. The V and J ends lost 6 bases and 7 bases respectively, with 13 bases between them. Study-wide results and caveats: Findings come from small patient numbers and require larger validation.

Generated by immunoSEQ multiplex PCR, the TCRdb table keeps only in-frame clones and is missing some. The sample table includes 30,000 or so clones. Thawed PBMCs were FACS-sorted into unstimulated CD4+CD25+CD127- regulatory T cells, CD4+CD25- non-regulatory cells, CD4 and CD8 cells. This TCR was recovered from a human donor who received a combined kidney and bone marrow transplant. This specimen consisted of CD8+ T cells from blood, obtained before the transplant. V is TRBV6-2 or TRBV6-3 and J is TRBJ1-6, with D uncertain. The DNA read from the CDR3 is TGTGCCAGCAGCCCCCTGGGCAGCAATTCACCC. This gives the protein CASSPLGSNSP. The whole CDR3 is CASSPLGSNSPLHF.